This T cell receptor (beta chain) was identified in a study of shared clonotypes between healthy human individuals. Assay: immunoSEQ multiplex PCR; the TCRdb copy retains only in-frame clones and omits some. The sample has 800,000 to 1,200,000 clones; 78% are singletons. The V gene's germline CDR1 is SGHVS and CDR2 FQNEAQ. V shed 5 bases and J shed 6 bases, with 17 bases lying between them. The CDR3 loop spans 15 amino acids. General observations from the study: Across subsets, estimated richness was generally greater for naive than for memory populations.

Turning to this clone: The antigen is not known.

Every donor was a Caucasian adult from Nashville, Tennessee. Subsets obtained from CD4+ cells comprised CD45RA+ naive and CD45RA-negative memory cells. The TCR sequence derives from a man between 18 and 29 years old in good health. Some clones in this sample may be carry-over from other donors' samples. What was sequenced was memory CD4+ T cells from PBMCs. Subset indicated: CD45RA-negative fraction. V is TRBV7-8 and J is TRBJ1-5, with D tentatively TRBD1 (6 bases). The CDR3 nucleotides are TGTGCCAGCAGCCCCGGAGGGGGTAAGATTCAGCCCCAGCATTTT. This codes for CASSPGGGKIQPQHF.